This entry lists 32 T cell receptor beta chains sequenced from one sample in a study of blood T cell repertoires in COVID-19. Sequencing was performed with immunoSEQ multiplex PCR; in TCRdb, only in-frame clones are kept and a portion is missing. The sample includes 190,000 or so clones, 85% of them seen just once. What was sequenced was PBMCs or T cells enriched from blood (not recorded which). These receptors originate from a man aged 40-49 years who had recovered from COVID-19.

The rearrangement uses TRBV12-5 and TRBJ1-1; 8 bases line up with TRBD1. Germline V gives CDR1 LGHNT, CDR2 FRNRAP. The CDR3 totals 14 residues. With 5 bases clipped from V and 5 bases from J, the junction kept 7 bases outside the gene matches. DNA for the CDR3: TGTGCTAGTGGTGAACAGGGGGTTTTTACTGAAGCTTTCTTT. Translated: CASGEQGVFTEAFF.

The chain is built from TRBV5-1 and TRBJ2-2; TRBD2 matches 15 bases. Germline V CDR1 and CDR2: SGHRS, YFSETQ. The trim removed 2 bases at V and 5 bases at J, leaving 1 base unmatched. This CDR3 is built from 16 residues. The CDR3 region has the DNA TGCGCCAGCAGCTTAGGGACTAGCGGGAGGACCGGGGAGCTGTTTTTT. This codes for CASSLGTSGRTGELFF.

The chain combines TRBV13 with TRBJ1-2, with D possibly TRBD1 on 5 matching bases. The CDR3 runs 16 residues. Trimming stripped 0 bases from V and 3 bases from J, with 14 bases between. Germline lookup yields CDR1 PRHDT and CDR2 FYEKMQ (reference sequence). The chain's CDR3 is CASSLGAAGLYYGYTF. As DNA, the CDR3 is TGTGCCAGCAGCTTAGGCGCAGCGGGGCTCTACTATGGCTACACCTTC. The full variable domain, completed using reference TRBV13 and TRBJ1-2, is AAGVIQSPRHLIKEKRETATLKCYPIPRHDTVYWYQQGPGQDPQFLISFYEKMQSDKGSIPDRFSAQQFSDYHSELNMSSLELGDSALYFCASSLGAAGLYYGYTFGSGTRLTVV.

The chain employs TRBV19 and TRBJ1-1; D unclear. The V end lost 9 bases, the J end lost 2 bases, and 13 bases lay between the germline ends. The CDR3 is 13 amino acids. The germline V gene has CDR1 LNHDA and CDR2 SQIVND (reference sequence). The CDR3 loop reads CASTYTDNTEAFF. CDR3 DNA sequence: TGTGCCAGCACCTATACAGATAACACTGAAGCTTTCTTT.

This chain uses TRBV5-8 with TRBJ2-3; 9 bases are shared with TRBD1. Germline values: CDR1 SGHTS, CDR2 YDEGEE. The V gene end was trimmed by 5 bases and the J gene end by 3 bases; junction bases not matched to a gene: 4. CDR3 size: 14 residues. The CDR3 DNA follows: TGTGCCAGCAGTCCCGGGACAGGGACAGATACGCAGTATTTT. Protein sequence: CASSPGTGTDTQYF.

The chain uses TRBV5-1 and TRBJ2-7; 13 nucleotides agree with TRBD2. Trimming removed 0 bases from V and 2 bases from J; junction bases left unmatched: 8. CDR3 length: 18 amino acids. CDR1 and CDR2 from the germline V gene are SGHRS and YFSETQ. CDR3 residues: CASSLGLAGGIGTYEQYF. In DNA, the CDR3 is TGCGCCAGCAGCTTGGGACTAGCGGGAGGAATCGGGACCTACGAGCAGTACTTC.

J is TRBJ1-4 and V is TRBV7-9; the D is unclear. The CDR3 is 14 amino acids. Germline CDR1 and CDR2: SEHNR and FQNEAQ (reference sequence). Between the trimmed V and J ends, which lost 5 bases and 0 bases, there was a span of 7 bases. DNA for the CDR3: TGTGCCAGCAGCCGCAGTGCAACTAATGAAAAACTGTTTTTT. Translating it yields CASSRSATNEKLFF.

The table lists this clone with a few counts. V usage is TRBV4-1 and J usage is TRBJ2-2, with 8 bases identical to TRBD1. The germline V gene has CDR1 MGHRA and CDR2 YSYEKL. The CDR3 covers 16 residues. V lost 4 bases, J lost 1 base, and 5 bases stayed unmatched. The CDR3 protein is CASSPRTGQNTGELFF. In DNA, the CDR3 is TGCGCCAGCAGCCCCAGGACAGGGCAGAACACCGGGGAGCTGTTTTTT.

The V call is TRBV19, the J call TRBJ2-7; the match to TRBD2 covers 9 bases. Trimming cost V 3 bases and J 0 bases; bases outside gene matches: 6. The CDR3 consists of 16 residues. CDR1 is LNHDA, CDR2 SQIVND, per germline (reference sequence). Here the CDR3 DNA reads TGTGCCAGTAGTATCCAGGCGGGAGGGAGCTCCTACGAGCAGTACTTC. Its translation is CASSIQAGGSSYEQYF.

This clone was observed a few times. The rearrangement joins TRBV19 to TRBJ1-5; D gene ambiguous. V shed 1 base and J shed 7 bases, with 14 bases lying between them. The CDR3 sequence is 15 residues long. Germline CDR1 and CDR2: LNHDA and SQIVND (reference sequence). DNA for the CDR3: TGTGCCAGTAGTATAGCTCGGAACATGAGGCAGCCCCAGCATTTT. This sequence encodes CASSIARNMRQPQHF.

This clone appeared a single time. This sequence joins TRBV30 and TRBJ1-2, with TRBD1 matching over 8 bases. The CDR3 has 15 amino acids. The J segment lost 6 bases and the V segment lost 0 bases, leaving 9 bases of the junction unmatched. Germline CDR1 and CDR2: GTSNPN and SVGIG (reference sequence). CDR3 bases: TGTGCCTGGAGTGTACCCGGACAGGGCGGGGATGGCTACACCTTC. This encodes CAWSVPGQGGDGYTF.

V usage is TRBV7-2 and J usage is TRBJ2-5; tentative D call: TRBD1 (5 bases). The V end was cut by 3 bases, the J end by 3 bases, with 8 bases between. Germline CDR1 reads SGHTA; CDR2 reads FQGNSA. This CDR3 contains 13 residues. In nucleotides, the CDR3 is TGTGCCAGCAGCTTCGTCAGGGAAGAGACCCAGTACTTC. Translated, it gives CASSFVREETQYF.

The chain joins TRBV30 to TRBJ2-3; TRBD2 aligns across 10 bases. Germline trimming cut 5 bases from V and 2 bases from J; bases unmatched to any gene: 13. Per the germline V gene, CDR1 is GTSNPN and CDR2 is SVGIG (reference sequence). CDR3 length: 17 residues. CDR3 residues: CAWLRTLAGVVTDTQYF. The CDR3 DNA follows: TGTGCCTGGTTGCGGACCCTAGCGGGAGTTGTCACAGATACGCAGTATTTT.

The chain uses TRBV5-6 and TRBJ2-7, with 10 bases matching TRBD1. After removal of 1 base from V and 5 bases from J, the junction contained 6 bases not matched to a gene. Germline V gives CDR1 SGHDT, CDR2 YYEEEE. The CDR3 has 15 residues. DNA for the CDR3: TGTGCCAGCAGCTTGATCTGGGACAGGGGAGACGAGCAGTACTTC. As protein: CASSLIWDRGDEQYF.

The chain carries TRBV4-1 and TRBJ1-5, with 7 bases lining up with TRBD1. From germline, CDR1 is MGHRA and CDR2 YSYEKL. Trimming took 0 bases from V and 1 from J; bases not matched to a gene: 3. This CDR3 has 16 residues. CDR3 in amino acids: CASSQEVTGSNQPQHF. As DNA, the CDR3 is TGCGCCAGCAGCCAAGAGGTGACAGGGAGCAATCAGCCCCAGCATTTT.

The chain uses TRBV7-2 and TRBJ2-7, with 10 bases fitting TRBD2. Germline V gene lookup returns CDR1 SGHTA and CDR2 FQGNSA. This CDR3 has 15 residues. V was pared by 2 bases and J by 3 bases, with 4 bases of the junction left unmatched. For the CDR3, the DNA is TGTGCCAGCAGCTTACTAGCGGGAGTTGTCTACGAGCAGTACTTC. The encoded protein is CASSLLAGVVYEQYF. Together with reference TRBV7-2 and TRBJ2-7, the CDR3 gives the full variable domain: GAGVSQSPSNKVTEKGKDVELRCDPISGHTALYWYRQSLGQGLEFLIYFQGNSAPDKSGLPSDRFSAERTGGSVSTLTIQRTQQEDSAVYLCASSLLAGVVYEQYFGPGTRLTVT.

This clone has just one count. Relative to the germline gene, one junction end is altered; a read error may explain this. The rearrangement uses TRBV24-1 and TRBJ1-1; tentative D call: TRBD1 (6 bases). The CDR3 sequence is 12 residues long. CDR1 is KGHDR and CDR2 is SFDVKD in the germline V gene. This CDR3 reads CASRGDNTEAFF. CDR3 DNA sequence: TGTGCCTCCAGGGGCGATAACACTGAAGCTTTCTTT.

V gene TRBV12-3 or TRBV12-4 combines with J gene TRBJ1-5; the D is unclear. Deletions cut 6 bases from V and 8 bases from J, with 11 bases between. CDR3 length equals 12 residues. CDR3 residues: CASSPPGEPQHF. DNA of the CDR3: TGTGCCAGCAGCCCCCCCGGGGAGCCCCAGCATTTT.

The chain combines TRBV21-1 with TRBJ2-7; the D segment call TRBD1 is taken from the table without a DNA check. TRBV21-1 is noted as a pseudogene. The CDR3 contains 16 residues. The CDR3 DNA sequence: TGTGCCAGCAGCAAAGTACCCGGGACAGGGAGTTACGAGCAGTACTTC. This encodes CASSKVPGTGSYEQYF.

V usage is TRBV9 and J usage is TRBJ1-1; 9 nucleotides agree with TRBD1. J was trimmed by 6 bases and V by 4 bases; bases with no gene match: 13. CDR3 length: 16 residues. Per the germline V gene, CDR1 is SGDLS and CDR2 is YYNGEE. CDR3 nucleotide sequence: TGTGCCAGCAGCCCACCTCGAAGACAGGGGGTCGCTGAAGCTTTCTTT. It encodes CASSPPRRQGVAEAFF.

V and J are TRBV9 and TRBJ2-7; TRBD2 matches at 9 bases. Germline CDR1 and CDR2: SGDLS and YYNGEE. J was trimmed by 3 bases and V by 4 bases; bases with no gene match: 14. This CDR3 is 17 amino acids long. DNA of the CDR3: TGTGCCAGCAGCCCCGGGGGACTAGCAAATGGGTTCTACGAGCAGTACTTC. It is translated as CASSPGGLANGFYEQYF.

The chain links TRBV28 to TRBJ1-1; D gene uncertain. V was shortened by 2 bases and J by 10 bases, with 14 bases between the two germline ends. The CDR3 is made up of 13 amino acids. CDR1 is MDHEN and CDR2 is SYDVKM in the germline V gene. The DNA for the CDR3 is TGTGCCAGCAGTTTAAAACTTATGGCGGGAGCTTTCTTT. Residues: CASSLKLMAGAFF. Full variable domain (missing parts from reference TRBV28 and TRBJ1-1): DVKVTQSSRYLVKRTGEKVFLECVQDMDHENMFWYRQDPGLGLRLIYFSYDVKMKEKGDIPEGYSVSREKKERFSLILESASTNQTSMYLCASSLKLMAGAFFGQGTRLTVV.

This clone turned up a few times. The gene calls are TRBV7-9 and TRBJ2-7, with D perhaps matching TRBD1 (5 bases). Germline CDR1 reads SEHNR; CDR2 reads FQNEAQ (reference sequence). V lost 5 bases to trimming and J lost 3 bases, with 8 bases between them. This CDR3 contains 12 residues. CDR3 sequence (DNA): TGTGCCAGCAGCACTGACAGCTACGAGCAGTACTTC. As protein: CASSTDSYEQYF.

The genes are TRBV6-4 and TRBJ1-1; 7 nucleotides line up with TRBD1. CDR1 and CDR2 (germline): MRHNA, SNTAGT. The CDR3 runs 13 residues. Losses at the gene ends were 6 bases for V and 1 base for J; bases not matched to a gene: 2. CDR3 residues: CASSRQGNTEAFF. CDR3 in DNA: TGTGCCAGCAGCCGACAGGGGAACACTGAAGCTTTCTTT.

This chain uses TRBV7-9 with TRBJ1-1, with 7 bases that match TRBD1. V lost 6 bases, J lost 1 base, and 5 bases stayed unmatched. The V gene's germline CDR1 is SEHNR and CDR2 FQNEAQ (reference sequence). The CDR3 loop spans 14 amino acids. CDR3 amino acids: CASRQGLGNTEAFF. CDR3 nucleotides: TGTGCCAGCAGACAGGGGCTAGGGAACACTGAAGCTTTCTTT.

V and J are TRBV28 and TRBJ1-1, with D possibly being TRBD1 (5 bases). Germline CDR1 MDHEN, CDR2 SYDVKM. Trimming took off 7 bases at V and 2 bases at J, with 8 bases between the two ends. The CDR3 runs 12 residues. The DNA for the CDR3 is TGTGCCAGCATGGGGGGTAACACTGAAGCTTTCTTT. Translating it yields CASMGGNTEAFF.

The CDR3 region is CASSCSGNTIYF. In DNA, the CDR3 is TGTGCCAGCAGCTGTTCAGGAAACACCATATATTTT. This rearrangement joins TRBV9 to TRBJ1-3; D unclear. The CDR3 loop spans 12 amino acids. Germline assignment: CDR1 SGDLS and CDR2 YYNGEE. V was clipped by 4 bases and J by 4 bases, with 6 bases between them.

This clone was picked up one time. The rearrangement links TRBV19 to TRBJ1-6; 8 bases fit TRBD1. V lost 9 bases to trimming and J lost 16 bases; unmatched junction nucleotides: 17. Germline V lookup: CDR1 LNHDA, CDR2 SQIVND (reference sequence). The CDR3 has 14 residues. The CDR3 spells CASKLGAGQGSLHF. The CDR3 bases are TGTGCCAGCAAGCTAGGCGCCGGACAGGGCTCGCTCCACTTT.

The DNA of the CDR3 is TGTGCCACCAGTGATTTGTCCCTAAGAGGGGGCGCGAGTAACAATGAGCAGTTCTTC. It yields the protein CATSDLSLRGGASNNEQFF. This chain joins TRBV24-1 and TRBJ2-1, with TRBD1 matching 7 bases. Trimming at V came to 0 bases and at J to 5 bases, leaving 15 bases not matched to a gene. The CDR3 has 19 amino acids. CDR1 and CDR2 (germline): KGHDR, SFDVKD.

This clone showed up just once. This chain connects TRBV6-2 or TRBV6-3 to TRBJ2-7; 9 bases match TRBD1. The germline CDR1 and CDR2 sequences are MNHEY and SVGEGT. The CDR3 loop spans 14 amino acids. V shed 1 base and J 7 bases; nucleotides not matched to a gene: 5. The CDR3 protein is CASSYWGQGGEQYF. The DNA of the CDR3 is TGTGCCAGCAGTTACTGGGGACAGGGAGGAGAGCAGTACTTC.

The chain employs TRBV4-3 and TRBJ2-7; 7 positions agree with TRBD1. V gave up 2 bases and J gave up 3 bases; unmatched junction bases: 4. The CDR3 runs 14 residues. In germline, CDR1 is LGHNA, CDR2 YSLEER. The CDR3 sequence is CASSQTTGVYEQYF. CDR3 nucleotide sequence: TGCGCCAGCAGCCAAACCACAGGGGTCTACGAGCAGTACTTC.

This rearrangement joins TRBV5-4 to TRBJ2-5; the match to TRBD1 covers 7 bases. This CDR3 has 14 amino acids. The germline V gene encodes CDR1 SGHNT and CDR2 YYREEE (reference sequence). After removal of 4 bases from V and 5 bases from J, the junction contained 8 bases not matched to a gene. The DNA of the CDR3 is TGTGCCAGCAGCAGAGGGGGCGCGCAGGAGACCCAGTACTTC. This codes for CASSRGGAQETQYF.